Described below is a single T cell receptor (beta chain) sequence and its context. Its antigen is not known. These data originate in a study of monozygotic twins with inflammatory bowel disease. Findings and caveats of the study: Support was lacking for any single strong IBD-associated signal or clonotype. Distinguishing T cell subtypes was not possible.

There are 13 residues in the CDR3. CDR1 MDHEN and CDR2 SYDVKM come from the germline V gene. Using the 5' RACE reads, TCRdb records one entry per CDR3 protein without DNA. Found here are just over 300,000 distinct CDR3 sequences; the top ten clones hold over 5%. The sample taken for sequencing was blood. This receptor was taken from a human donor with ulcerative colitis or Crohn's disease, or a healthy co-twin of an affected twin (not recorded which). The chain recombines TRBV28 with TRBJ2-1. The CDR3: CASRLRLYNEQFF.